The 29 T cell receptor beta chains below all came from one sample that was sequenced in a study of OX40 agonist ivuxolimab in advanced cancers. Libraries were constructed by the immunoSEQ multiplex PCR assay. TCRdb retrieved this table from immuneACCESS and kept in-frame rearrangements only. Not all clones are present; in checked studies, unresolved V genes account for under half, and no reason is known for the remainder. The table for this sample lists some 45,000 clones; about 89% of them were counted only once. The ten biggest clones cover around an eighth of the sample. The sample consisted of CD4+ or CD8+ T cells sorted from blood, taken in a trial of the OX40 agonist ivuxolimab. The receptors were sampled from an adult with an advanced solid tumor such as melanoma, head and neck, liver or kidney cancer.

The rearrangement links TRBV7-9 to TRBJ1-1; no firm D call. V lost 0 bases to trimming and J lost 7 bases, with 15 bases between them. The CDR3 totals 15 residues. Germline values: CDR1 SEHNR, CDR2 FQNEAQ (reference sequence). The CDR3 loop is CASSLAGTPYFEAFF. The CDR3 bases are TGTGCCAGCAGCTTAGCAGGAACACCCTATTTTGAAGCTTTCTTT. The full variable domain, in which reference TRBV7-9 and TRBJ1-1 provide the parts outside the CDR3, is DTGVSQNPRHKITKRGQNVTFRCDPISEHNRLYWYRQTLGQGPEFLTYFQNEAQLEKSRLLSDRFSAERPKGSFSTLEIQRTEQGDSAMYLCASSLAGTPYFEAFFGQGTRLTVV.

The chain combines TRBV11-2 with TRBJ1-1; D is possibly TRBD1 (6 bases). Germline V gene lookup returns CDR1 SGHAT and CDR2 FQNNGV. The CDR3 totals 15 residues. V lost 5 bases to trimming and J lost 1 base, with 14 bases between them. CDR3 bases: TGTGCCAGCAGCCCATGGGACACTCCGAACACTGAAGCTTTCTTT. It specifies CASSPWDTPNTEAFF.

V usage is TRBV15 and J usage is TRBJ2-1; D gene unclear. V lost 0 bases to trimming and J lost 2 bases, with 14 bases between them. CDR3 size: 17 residues. Germline lookup yields CDR1 LNHNV and CDR2 YYDKDF (reference sequence). The CDR3 sequence is CATSRDLGYPPYNEQFF. CDR3 DNA: TGTGCCACCAGCAGAGATCTGGGCTATCCCCCCTACAATGAGCAGTTCTTC.

The J gene is TRBJ2-7, the V gene TRBV6-5; D is uncertain. CDR3 size: 14 residues. V gave up 2 bases and J gave up 6 bases, with 14 bases separating them. Germline V lookup: CDR1 MNHEY, CDR2 SVGAGI. The CDR3 here is CASSYTQNLGEQYF. The CDR3 nucleotides are TGTGCCAGCAGTTACACACAGAATCTTGGCGAGCAGTACTTC.

This chain's CDR3 is CARTGTSGEKLFF. The CDR3 coding sequence is TGTGCCAGGACCGGGACATCTGGTGAAAAACTGTTTTTT. V and J are TRBV25-1 and TRBJ1-4; TRBD1 is a possible D gene (6 bases). The germline gives CDR1 MGHDK, CDR2 SYGVNS. The CDR3 contains 13 residues. The V gene lost 9 bases and the J gene lost 7 bases, with 15 bases spanning the gap.

This clone was seen just once. The rearrangement uses TRBV5-6 and TRBJ2-3; tentative D call: TRBD2 (7 bases). The CDR3 spans 16 residues. CDR1 SGHDT and CDR2 YYEEEE come from the germline V gene. The ends were cut back, 3 bases at V and 1 base at J, with 15 bases in the middle. CDR3 residues: CASSSEGGVGTDTQYF. The CDR3 region has the DNA TGTGCCAGCAGCTCTGAGGGGGGGGTGGGCACAGATACGCAGTATTTT.

The sample holds one count of this clone. This sequence joins TRBV25-1 and TRBJ2-3; TRBD2 matches 11 bases. The junction had 11 bases not matched to a gene; V was cut back by 1 base and J by 5 bases. The CDR3 consists of 18 residues. Germline V gene lookup returns CDR1 MGHDK and CDR2 SYGVNS. The CDR3 reads CASSEWSSGGPSLDTQYF. In DNA, the CDR3 is TGTGCCAGCAGTGAATGGTCTAGCGGGGGGCCTTCGTTAGATACGCAGTATTTT.

The CDR3 DNA is TGCAGCGTTGTACGGGCGGGGGAACGAATCTATGGCTACACCTTC. Translating gives CSVVRAGERIYGYTF. The chain is built from TRBV29-1 and TRBJ1-2, with D possibly matching TRBD1 (5 bases). Germline CDR1 SQVTM, CDR2 ANQGSEA. CDR3 size: 15 residues. V gave up 4 bases and J gave up 4 bases, with 19 bases separating them.

The chain links TRBV27 to TRBJ1-1, with 7 bases aligning to TRBD1. The V segment lost 0 bases and the J segment 1 base; nucleotides outside the gene matches: 5. CDR1 is MNHEY, CDR2 SMNVEV, per germline (reference sequence). The CDR3 runs to 16 residues. CDR3 DNA sequence: TGTGCCAGCAGTTTATCCCAGGACAGGCGGAACACTGAAGCTTTCTTT. Translating gives CASSLSQDRRNTEAFF.

The chain recombines TRBV4-3 with TRBJ2-1; 9 nucleotides line up with TRBD1. In germline, CDR1 is LGHNA, CDR2 YSLEER. Unmatched junction bases numbered 12, after V lost 3 bases and J lost 6 bases. The CDR3 has 17 residues. The chain's CDR3 is CASSHQDRGEYINEQFF. CDR3 DNA: TGCGCCAGCAGCCACCAGGACAGGGGAGAATATATCAATGAGCAGTTCTTC.

This chain links TRBV6-1 with TRBJ1-2; TRBD1 is a possible D gene (6 bases). Germline V gene data show CDR1 as MNHNS and CDR2 as SASEGT. The CDR3 runs 14 residues. V lost 5 bases to trimming and J lost 7 bases, with 17 bases between them. Here the CDR3 DNA reads TGTGCCAGCAGTCTACTCAGGGACACCGGTGGCTACACCTTC. Amino acid sequence: CASSLLRDTGGYTF.

The genes are TRBV13 and TRBJ1-3; 7 nucleotides agree with TRBD1. CDR1 and CDR2 from the germline V gene are PRHDT and FYEKMQ (reference sequence). V lost 0 bases to trimming and J lost 2 bases; unmatched junction nucleotides: 7. The CDR3 is 17 residues long. As DNA, the CDR3 is TGTGCCAGCAGCTTAGGCGATCGGACAGGCCCTGGAAACACCATATATTTT. Translating it yields CASSLGDRTGPGNTIYF.

This clone was found a few times. CDR3 loop: CSVLTGPSGANEKLFF. The CDR3 DNA reads TGCAGCGTTCTGACAGGACCAAGTGGGGCTAATGAAAAACTGTTTTTT. V gene TRBV29-1 combines with J gene TRBJ1-4; D possibly corresponds to TRBD1 (6 bases). Looked up from germline, CDR1 is SQVTM and CDR2 is ANQGSEA. The length of the CDR3 is 16 residues. Trimming removed 5 bases from V and 3 bases from J, with 19 bases in between.

The chain combines TRBV7-9 with TRBJ2-3; D unclear. There are 14 residues in the CDR3. Trimming took off 2 bases at V and 4 bases at J, with 10 bases between the two ends. Germline lookup yields CDR1 SEHNR and CDR2 FQNEAQ (reference sequence). Here the CDR3 reads CASSLLGKSDTQYF. Here the CDR3 DNA reads TGTGCCAGCAGCTTATTAGGGAAATCAGATACGCAGTATTTT.

The rearrangement joins TRBV4-3 to TRBJ2-5; 9 bases align to TRBD1. The CDR3 length is 14 residues. V shed 5 bases and J 3 bases; nucleotides not matched to a gene: 4. CDR1 and CDR2 from the germline V gene are LGHNA and YSLEER. The CDR3 DNA reads TGCGCCAGCAGCTTACGGACAGGGGAAGAGACCCAGTACTTC. Its protein is CASSLRTGEETQYF.

The genes are TRBV27 and TRBJ1-5, with 9 bases fitting TRBD1. Trimming took 5 bases from V and 5 from J; bases not matched to a gene: 10. This CDR3 region has 16 residues. CDR1 is MNHEY and CDR2 is SMNVEV in the germline V gene (reference sequence). CDR3 loop: CASSGSTYRGHQPQHF. The CDR3 nucleotides are TGTGCCAGCAGTGGAAGCACCTACAGGGGGCATCAGCCCCAGCATTTT.

The chain has TRBV19 and TRBJ1-5; D call uncertain. This CDR3 region has 15 residues. Trimming cost V 0 bases and J 4 bases, with 10 bases left between them. CDR1 and CDR2 from the germline V gene are LNHDA and SQIVND (reference sequence). The CDR3 sequence is CASSIDWGGNQPQHF. Written as DNA, the CDR3 is TGTGCCAGTAGTATAGATTGGGGAGGGAATCAGCCCCAGCATTTT.

The V and J genes are TRBV11-2 and TRBJ1-1; 7 nucleotides agree with TRBD1. Trimming removed 3 bases from V and 4 bases from J; junction bases left unmatched: 8. Looked up from germline, CDR1 is SGHAT and CDR2 is FQNNGV. The CDR3 spans 15 residues. The CDR3: CASSFFQGVTTEAFF. The CDR3 nucleotides read TGTGCCAGCAGCTTCTTCCAGGGGGTGACCACTGAAGCTTTCTTT.

This clone appeared once. V is TRBV5-6 and J is TRBJ2-1; TRBD1 matches at 7 bases. This CDR3 region has 15 residues. Germline assignment: CDR1 SGHDT and CDR2 YYEEEE. V shed 7 bases and J 4 bases; nucleotides not matched to a gene: 11. In nucleotides, the CDR3 is TGTGCCAGCTTCCCCGGGACAGAAACTTACAATGAGCAGTTCTTC. This gives the protein CASFPGTETYNEQFF.

This clone was detected only once. At one end, the junction sequence differs from germline, possibly due to a read error. The chain employs TRBV5-6 and TRBJ1-1, with 10 bases aligning to TRBD1. CDR3 length: 13 residues. Germline CDR1 SGHDT, CDR2 YYEEEE. CDR3 region: CASSSGTGAFRIF. Written as DNA, the CDR3 is TGTGCCAGCAGCTCCGGGACAGGGGCCTTTCGAATCTTT.

The chain combines TRBV6-5 with TRBJ2-1; 11 bases agree with TRBD2. V lost 2 bases to trimming and J lost 5 bases; unmatched junction nucleotides: 2. Germline V lookup: CDR1 MNHEY, CDR2 SVGAGI. This CDR3 has 15 amino acids. The CDR3 nucleotides read TGTGCCAGCAGTTACCCTAGCGGGGGGAACAATGAGCAGTTCTTC. Translation: CASSYPSGGNNEQFF.

CDR3 sequence: CASSHYDRANYGYTF. As DNA, the CDR3 is TGTGCCAGCAGCCATTACGACAGGGCTAACTATGGCTACACCTTC. The V gene is TRBV5-5, the J gene TRBJ1-2; 7 bases are a match to TRBD1. The V gene's germline CDR1 is SGHKS and CDR2 YYEKEE (reference sequence). The CDR3 is 15 amino acids. With 4 bases clipped from V and 0 bases from J, the junction kept 6 bases outside the gene matches. Supplemented by reference TRBV5-5 and TRBJ1-2, the full variable domain reads DAGVTQSPTHLIKTRGQQVTLRCSPISGHKSVSWYQQVLGQGPQFIFQYYEKEERGRGNFPDRFSARQFPNYSSELNVNALLLGDSALYLCASSHYDRANYGYTFGSGTRLTVV.

Concerning this clone itself: The CDR3 carries no conserved terminal phenylalanine or tryptophan, so it likely arises from a read error. This sequence joins TRBV7-9 and TRBJ1-6, with D perhaps TRBD1 (5 bases). The CDR3 contains 14 residues. Germline CDR1 SEHNR, CDR2 FQNEAQ (reference sequence). Trimming left V 1 base short and J 8 bases short, with 9 bases between. Here the CDR3 DNA reads TGTGCCAGCAGCTTAGTGATGGGGGATTCACCCCTCCACCTT. This sequence encodes CASSLVMGDSPLHL.

The V gene is TRBV6-1, the J gene TRBJ1-2, with D perhaps matching TRBD1 (5 bases). This CDR3 comprises 13 residues. V was trimmed by 6 bases and J by 5 bases, leaving 13 bases between them. Germline CDR1 and CDR2: MNHNS and SASEGT. The CDR3 is CASRGRSEYGYTF. As DNA, the CDR3 is TGTGCCAGCAGGGGGCGAAGTGAATATGGCTACACCTTC.

This clone was detected once. The chain carries TRBV6-6 and TRBJ1-1; D might be TRBD1 (5 bases). This CDR3 spans 15 amino acids. V was trimmed by 0 bases and J by 1 base, leaving 9 bases between them. Germline V lookup: CDR1 MNHNY, CDR2 SVGAGI (reference sequence). CDR3 DNA: TGTGCCAGCAGTTACTCTGGGCAGGGGAACACTGAAGCTTTCTTT. This codes for CASSYSGQGNTEAFF.

This clone showed up just once. The chain couples TRBV5-4 to TRBJ1-1; TRBD1 matches 9 bases. The CDR3 loop spans 14 amino acids. Germline-derived CDR1 and CDR2 are SGHNT and YYREEE (reference sequence). With 3 bases clipped from V and 8 bases from J, the junction kept 8 bases outside the gene matches. The CDR3 DNA follows: TGTGCCAGCAGCTCCCGACAGGGGGGGCTGGAAGCTTTCTTT. Amino acid sequence: CASSSRQGGLEAFF.

This sequence joins TRBV11-2 and TRBJ2-5; D not certain. This CDR3 is built from 12 residues. Deletions cut 1 base from V and 1 base from J, with 1 base between. Germline CDR1 reads SGHAT; CDR2 reads FQNNGV. CDR3 loop: CASSLVQETQYF. In DNA form, the CDR3 reads TGTGCCAGCAGCTTAGTCCAAGAGACCCAGTACTTC.

This chain connects TRBV9 to TRBJ2-3; TRBD2 agrees at 11 bases. Looked up from germline, CDR1 is SGDLS and CDR2 is YYNGEE. J gave up 2 bases and V 3 bases, and 11 bases lay outside the gene matches. There are 18 residues in the CDR3. The CDR3 loop reads CASSDPVGLAGSTDTQYF. Here the CDR3 DNA reads TGTGCCAGCAGCGACCCAGTTGGACTAGCGGGTTCCACAGATACGCAGTATTTT.

The chain combines TRBV29-1 with TRBJ2-1; the D gene is possibly TRBD1 (5 bases). The V and J ends lost 4 bases and 8 bases respectively, with 18 bases between them. The CDR3 consists of 14 residues. Germline CDR1 SQVTM, CDR2 ANQGSEA. CDR3 in amino acids: CSVVSWGAGDEQFF. The DNA of the CDR3 is TGCAGCGTTGTGTCTTGGGGCGCTGGGGATGAGCAGTTCTTC.